This T cell receptor (beta chain) was identified during a study of blood T cells in healthy people across ages. Primers used in a second PCR of about 7 to 11 cycles were a sample-barcoded 5' primer and a J-beta primer mix. TCRdb passed the 5' RACE reads through MiXCR, listing each CDR3 protein once. Altogether about 670,000 distinct CDR3 sequences are present, approximately 40% being singletons, with the ten largest covering 25% to 30%. This clonotype was counted a single time. The CDR3 is 14 amino acids. CDR1 is DFQATT and CDR2 is SNEGSKA in the germline V gene (reference sequence). Material for sequencing was blood. The V gene is TRBV20-1, the J gene TRBJ2-4, with 7 bases aligning to TRBD2. The end of the DNA fits TRBJ2-7 better, so the J call may be wrong. This TCR derives from a man aged 80 or over in good health. The CDR3 loop is CSASISGLSYEQYF. The CDR3 nucleotides are TGCAGTGCTAGTATTAGCGGGCTCTCCTACGAGCAGTACTTC.